The 17 T cell receptor beta chains reported below all come from one sample, sequenced in a study of CD8+ T cells in alopecia areata. Noted treatment: oral pan-JAK inhibitor, 5-10 mg twice daily. Following extraction, RNA underwent reverse transcription to cDNA, which served as the sequencing template. TCRdb's table, derived via immunoSEQ multiplex PCR, lists solely in-frame clones and lacks some. The table has under 350,000 clones, 58% seen once. Sequencing used CD4+ T cells sorted from blood, obtained at week 24, from a patient treated with tofacitinib. The receptors here all came from a human donor with alopecia areata.

The V call is TRBV7-3, the J call TRBJ1-5, with D uncertain. The CDR3 length is 13 residues. CDR1 is SGHTA and CDR2 is FQGTGA in the germline V gene. The ends were cut back, 3 bases at V and 8 bases at J, with 11 bases in the middle. CDR3 in DNA: TGTGCCAGCAGCTTCGATCTAGGGAAGCCCCAGCATTTT. Protein: CASSFDLGKPQHF.

This clone came up once. The gene calls are TRBV2 and TRBJ2-7, with a tentative D call TRBD2 (6 bases). In germline, CDR1 is SNHLY, CDR2 FYNNEI. This CDR3 region has 16 residues. Trimming shortened V by 6 bases and J by 0 bases, and 18 bases separated the two germline ends. Here the CDR3 reads CASSETSFTSSYEQYF. The DNA of the CDR3 is TGTGCCAGCAGCGAGACTAGTTTCACATCCTCCTACGAGCAGTACTTC. Filled out from reference TRBV2 and TRBJ2-7, the complete variable domain reads EPEVTQTPSHQVTQMGQEVILRCVPISNHLYFYWYRQILGQKVEFLVSFYNNEISEKSEIFDDQFSVERPDGSNFTLKIRSTKLEDSAMYFCASSETSFTSSYEQYFGPGTRLTVT.

The rearrangement uses TRBV7-9 and TRBJ1-4; D perhaps matches TRBD1 (6 bases). Germline V gene lookup returns CDR1 SEHNR and CDR2 FQNEAQ (reference sequence). The CDR3 consists of 18 residues. The V and J ends lost 0 bases and 8 bases respectively, with 22 bases between them. Here the CDR3 DNA reads TGTGCCAGCAGCTTAGCTCCCTGGGGGCGCGCGATGAGGGAAAAACTGTTTTTT. This sequence encodes CASSLAPWGRAMREKLFF.

This sequence joins TRBV6-6 and TRBJ2-6; 8 nucleotides align to TRBD2. The CDR3 runs 16 residues. Germline V gene sequence: CDR1 MNHNY, CDR2 SVGAGI (reference sequence). With V trimmed by 2 bases and J by 1 base, 1 base remained unmatched. CDR3 bases: TGTGCCAGCAGTTACCCGGGGGGGTCTGGGGCCAACGTCCTGACTTTC. Amino acid sequence: CASSYPGGSGANVLTF.

In its sample, this clone was seen a few times. V is TRBV5-1 and J is TRBJ2-5, with 10 bases that match TRBD1. The end of the DNA fits TRBJ2-7 better, so the J call may be wrong. The CDR3 runs 13 residues. Germline CDR1 is SGHRS and CDR2 is YFSETQ. The DNA for the CDR3 is TGCGCCAGCAGCGCCGGGACAGGGGACGAGCAGTACTTC. Its translation: CASSAGTGDEQYF.

In regard to this clone: Other nucleotide sequences from this sample produce the same CDR3. The V and J genes are TRBV5-1 and TRBJ2-3; D not certain. The germline V gene encodes CDR1 SGHRS and CDR2 YFSETQ. The CDR3 sequence is 15 residues long. Trimming left V 0 bases short and J 0 bases short, with 8 bases between. The CDR3 DNA reads TGCGCCAGCAGCTTGGAAGGGATTAGCACAGATACGCAGTATTTT. Translated, it gives CASSLEGISTDTQYF.

The rearrangement joins TRBV7-2 to TRBJ2-5; D is tentatively TRBD1 or TRBD2 (5 bases each). CDR1 and CDR2 (germline): SGHTA, FQGNSA. Trimming shortened V by 5 bases and J by 1 base, and 11 bases separated the two germline ends. The CDR3 contains 14 residues. The CDR3, as DNA: TGTGCCAGCAGCCCGGGACGGTTCCAAGAGACCCAGTACTTC. Translation gives CASSPGRFQETQYF.

This CDR3 reads CASSPQGVYTDTQYF. CDR3 nucleotide sequence: TGCGCCAGCAGCCCACAGGGGGTATACACAGATACGCAGTATTTT. The V call is TRBV5-1, the J call TRBJ2-3; 8 bases match TRBD1. The junction had 6 bases not matched to a gene; V was cut back by 4 bases and J by 2 bases. Germline V gene lookup returns CDR1 SGHRS and CDR2 YFSETQ. The CDR3 has 15 amino acids.

The chain uses TRBV30 and TRBJ2-7; TRBD1 or TRBD2 may be the D gene (5 bases each). Germline CDR1 reads GTSNPN; CDR2 reads SVGIG (reference sequence). The ends were cut back, 8 bases at V and 2 bases at J, with 13 bases in the middle. The CDR3 has 12 residues. CDR3 in amino acids: CALGRTPYEQYF. CDR3 coding DNA: TGTGCCCTGGGACGGACACCCTACGAGCAGTACTTC.

V is TRBV20-1 and J is TRBJ2-1; weak D call: TRBD2 (5 bases). V shed 7 bases and J shed 7 bases, with 11 bases lying between them. This CDR3 region has 11 residues. Germline V CDR1 and CDR2: DFQATT, SNEGSKA (reference sequence). Here the CDR3 DNA reads TGCAGTGGGCATGGCGGGAATGAGCAGTTCTTC. Protein product: CSGHGGNEQFF.

J is TRBJ1-1 and V is TRBV7-9; D uncertain. Between the trimmed V and J ends, which lost 5 bases and 3 bases, there was a span of 10 bases. Germline assignment: CDR1 SEHNR and CDR2 FQNEAQ (reference sequence). This CDR3 spans 13 amino acids. CDR3 sequence reads: CASSPSPYTEAFF. In nucleotides, the CDR3 is TGTGCCAGCAGCCCCTCCCCCTACACTGAAGCTTTCTTT.

The sample holds a few counts of this clone. The chain combines TRBV29-1 with TRBJ2-2; D perhaps matches TRBD2 (6 bases). V lost 0 bases, J lost 4 bases, and 15 bases lay in between. Germline loops: CDR1 SQVTM, CDR2 ANQGSEA. The CDR3 contains 16 residues. The DNA of the CDR3 is TGCAGCGTTGAAGAGTGGGGGGATACAGGCACCGGGGAGCTGTTTTTT. Translating it yields CSVEEWGDTGTGELFF.

The J gene is TRBJ2-5, the V gene TRBV5-1; TRBD2 matches 8 bases. The germline gives CDR1 SGHRS, CDR2 YFSETQ. Trimming cost V 4 bases and J 2 bases; bases outside gene matches: 13. The CDR3 spans 17 residues. CDR3 sequence (DNA): TGCGCCAGCAGCCCGCCTCCGGCGGGGGGCCCTCAAGAGACCCAGTACTTC. Its protein product is CASSPPPAGGPQETQYF.

The chain joins TRBV11-2 to TRBJ1-6; D not certain. Between the trimmed V and J ends, which lost 5 bases and 6 bases, there was a span of 14 bases. The CDR3 is 15 residues long. The germline V gene has CDR1 SGHAT and CDR2 FQNNGV. The CDR3 loop is CASSPQIRANSPLHF. CDR3 bases: TGTGCCAGCAGCCCGCAAATCCGAGCTAATTCACCCCTCCACTTT.

The chain couples TRBV4-1 to TRBJ2-5, with D perhaps matching TRBD1 or TRBD2 (5 bases each). Trimming removed 3 bases at V and 3 bases at J, with 17 bases between. The germline CDR1 and CDR2 sequences are MGHRA and YSYEKL. The CDR3 loop spans 16 amino acids. CDR3 coding DNA: TGCGCCAGCAGCCATCAAACGGGGCGGACTGAAGAGACCCAGTACTTC. Its protein is CASSHQTGRTEETQYF.

V and J are TRBV27 and TRBJ2-1, with 9 nucleotides matching TRBD2. With V trimmed by 8 bases and J by 0 bases, 14 bases remained unmatched. CDR1 MNHEY and CDR2 SMNVEV come from the germline V gene (reference sequence). This CDR3 has 18 amino acids. CDR3 in DNA: TGTGCCAGCGGTCTCCTCAGCGGGGGGAAGAGCTCCTACAATGAGCAGTTCTTC. Translated: CASGLLSGGKSSYNEQFF.

The chain links TRBV5-1 to TRBJ2-7; D may match TRBD1 or TRBD2 (6 bases each). Deletions cut 3 bases from V and 4 bases from J, with 17 bases between. This CDR3 is built from 15 residues. The germline V gene encodes CDR1 SGHRS and CDR2 YFSETQ. The CDR3 region is CASSSQGIAGYEQYF. The CDR3 DNA reads TGCGCCAGCAGCTCCCAGGGGATTGCGGGGTACGAGCAGTACTTC.